This T cell receptor beta chain was documented in a study of T cell responses to AZD1222 COVID-19 vaccine. Whole-study results and caveats: Regions left unmutated in variants are reportedly the target of nearly half of spike-specific TCRs. An increase in Spike-specific TCR breadth and depth was observed after two AZD1222 doses. It was only after the peak T cell response that any repertoires were sampled.

Details on this clone: Its antigen is not known.

Here immunoSEQ multiplex PCR was the method, and the copy in TCRdb shows in-frame clones only, minus some. The sample has under 150,000 clones; over 90% are singletons. The V gene's germline CDR1 is MGHRA and CDR2 YSYEKL. The V end was cut by 3 bases, the J end by 3 bases, with 8 bases between. This CDR3 region has 13 residues. This TCR was sampled from an adult in good health. Sequencing was performed on peripheral blood, taken on day 0 of AZD1222 vaccination. The chain couples TRBV4-1 to TRBJ1-1, with D maybe TRBD1 (5 bases). The CDR3 DNA reads as TGCGCCAGCAGCCACGGGGGAGACACTGAAGCTTTCTTT. Translated, it gives CASSHGGDTEAFF.